The next 26 T cell receptor beta chains were all read from a single sample in a study of preoperative IRX-2 immunotherapy in early breast cancer. Treatment in this sample: preoperative locoregional IRX-2 cytokine immunotherapy. TCRdb keeps only in-frame clones here, not all; method: immunoSEQ multiplex PCR. The data hold roughly 29,000 clones, with 90% observed a single time. The sample here was taken from a patient treated with IRX-2 immunotherapy. The source of these receptors is a human donor with breast cancer.

V is TRBV30 and J is TRBJ1-1, with no clear D. The CDR3 covers 13 residues. CDR1 is GTSNPN, CDR2 SVGIG, per germline (reference sequence). V gave up 4 bases and J gave up 4 bases, with 13 bases separating them. CDR3 protein: CAWTPSPATEAFF. Written as DNA, the CDR3 is TGTGCCTGGACCCCCTCCCCAGCCACTGAAGCTTTCTTT.

The chain links TRBV2 to TRBJ2-7, with 7 bases identical to TRBD1. Germline CDR1 reads SNHLY; CDR2 reads FYNNEI. V was pared by 6 bases and J by 3 bases, with 8 bases of the junction left unmatched. This CDR3 has 14 residues. As DNA, the CDR3 is TGTGCCAGCAGCGCCGACGACAGGGTCTACGAGCAGTACTTC. Translation: CASSADDRVYEQYF.

The V gene is TRBV4-2, the J gene TRBJ2-7; TRBD2 matches at 7 bases. The CDR3 spans 14 residues. V shed 1 base, J shed 6 bases, and the junction held 6 bases outside the gene matches. Germline CDR1 LGHNA, CDR2 YNFKEQ. CDR3 residues: CASSQAGGSFEQYF. The DNA for the CDR3 is TGTGCCAGCAGCCAAGCCGGCGGGAGCTTCGAGCAGTACTTC.

This clone has only a few counts. The rearrangement uses TRBV7-9 and TRBJ2-7; D gene unclear. Looked up from germline, CDR1 is SEHNR and CDR2 is FQNEAQ (reference sequence). The length of the CDR3 is 16 residues. With 1 base removed from V and 5 bases from J, the gap between germline ends came to 18 bases. For the CDR3, the DNA is TGTGCCAGCAGCTTAGTTGCTGGAAGTAAGGGCGACGAGCAGTACTTC. Its protein is CASSLVAGSKGDEQYF.

In this sample, this clone turned up once. The chain joins TRBV9 to TRBJ1-2, with TRBD1 as a possible D gene (5 bases). CDR1 and CDR2 from the germline V gene are SGDLS and YYNGEE. The V gene lost 4 bases and the J gene lost 1 base, with 11 bases spanning the gap. The CDR3 totals 14 residues. CDR3: CASSKGTDNYGYTF. The CDR3 nucleotides read TGTGCCAGCAGCAAGGGGACTGATAACTATGGCTACACCTTC. Looking up the rest from reference TRBV9 and TRBJ1-2 gives the full variable domain: DSGVTQTPKHLITATGQRVTLRCSPRSGDLSVYWYQQSLDQGLQFLIQYYNGEERAKGNILERFSAQQFPDLHSELNLSSLELGDSALYFCASSKGTDNYGYTFGSGTRLTVV.

V usage is TRBV5-8 and J usage is TRBJ2-5; 8 nucleotides agree with TRBD1. Germline CDR1 reads SGHTS; CDR2 reads YDEGEE. The V gene end was trimmed by 0 bases and the J gene end by 5 bases; junction bases not matched to a gene: 3. This CDR3 contains 14 residues. The CDR3, as DNA: TGTGCCAGCAGCTTGGGGACAGGGTTCGAGACCCAGTACTTC. Residues: CASSLGTGFETQYF. Variable domain in full (rest from reference TRBV5-8 and TRBJ2-5): EAGVTQSPTHLIKTRGQQATLRCSPISGHTSVYWYQQALGLGLQFLLWYDEGEERNRGNFPPRFSGRQFPNYSSELNVNALELEDSALYLCASSLGTGFETQYFGPGTRLLVL.

V and J are TRBV14 and TRBJ2-7, with TRBD1 as a possible D gene (6 bases). CDR3 size: 15 residues. Germline values: CDR1 SGHDN, CDR2 FVKESK. V lost 0 bases and J 0 bases, leaving 9 bases between the germline ends. The CDR3 spells CASSQDATGSYEQYF. CDR3 bases: TGTGCCAGCAGCCAAGATGCGACAGGCTCCTACGAGCAGTACTTC.

V and J are TRBV10-1 and TRBJ2-7; D unclear. Germline CDR1 reads WNHNN; CDR2 reads SYGVQD (reference sequence). The CDR3 is made up of 13 amino acids. Deletions cut 6 bases from V and 5 bases from J, with 14 bases between. The CDR3 sequence: CASSGRLADEQYF. CDR3 DNA: TGCGCCAGCAGCGGAAGACTGGCCGACGAGCAGTACTTC.

The chain joins TRBV6-5 to TRBJ2-7, with a possible D match to TRBD2 (5 bases). CDR1 is MNHEY and CDR2 is SVGAGI in the germline V gene. The CDR3 covers 14 residues. The V gene lost 6 bases and the J gene lost 7 bases, with 19 bases spanning the gap. The CDR3 region is CASSHRSDFWEQYF. CDR3 in DNA: TGTGCCAGCAGCCACCGATCGGACTTTTGGGAGCAGTACTTC.

The chain employs TRBV10-3 and TRBJ2-1, with 9 bases identical to TRBD2. CDR1 ENHRY and CDR2 SYGVKD come from the germline V gene. The length of the CDR3 is 15 residues. The J segment lost 1 base and the V segment lost 9 bases, leaving 7 bases of the junction unmatched. The CDR3 spells CAIGTSSFSYNEQFF. The CDR3 DNA reads as TGTGCCATTGGGACTAGCTCCTTTTCCTACAATGAGCAGTTCTTC.

The chain employs TRBV19 and TRBJ1-3; D is ambiguous. The V and J ends lost 7 bases and 0 bases respectively, with 10 bases between them. This CDR3 spans 14 amino acids. Germline loops: CDR1 LNHDA, CDR2 SQIVND (reference sequence). CDR3 region: CASIKRGSGNTIYF. The CDR3, as DNA: TGTGCCAGTATTAAGCGGGGCTCTGGAAACACCATATATTTT. Looking up the rest from reference TRBV19 and TRBJ1-3 gives the full variable domain: DGGITQSPKYLFRKEGQNVTLSCEQNLNHDAMYWYRQDPGQGLRLIYYSQIVNDFQKGDIAEGYSVSREKKESFPLTVTSAQKNPTAFYLCASIKRGSGNTIYFGEGSWLTVV.

This clone came up once. The J gene is TRBJ2-7, the V gene TRBV11-3; no definite D call. The germline V and J ends were trimmed by 0 bases and 4 bases, with 10 bases remaining between them. The CDR3 contains 14 residues. In germline, CDR1 is SGHNT, CDR2 YENEEA. As DNA, the CDR3 is TGTGCCAGCAGCTTAGATCCATCGTCTTACGAGCAGTACTTC. Its translation is CASSLDPSSYEQYF.

This clone has a handful of counts. The V call is TRBV27, the J call TRBJ2-4; TRBD2 might be the D (5 bases). The germline CDR1 and CDR2 sequences are MNHEY and SMNVEV (reference sequence). The CDR3 has 21 amino acids. Trimming shortened V by 1 base and J by 2 bases, and 27 bases separated the two germline ends. The CDR3 DNA sequence: TGTGCCAGCAGTTTATGGCCACCTGAGCGGAGAAAAGAGGGAACCAAAAACATTCAGTACTTC. This gives the protein CASSLWPPERRKEGTKNIQYF.

Concerning this clone itself: An end of the junction does not agree with germline; a read error may underlie this. The rearrangement uses TRBV10-3 and TRBJ2-7; weak D call: TRBD2 (6 bases). CDR1 ENHRY and CDR2 SYGVKD come from the germline V gene. The CDR3 loop spans 15 amino acids. The CDR3 nucleotides read TGTGCCAGCAGTTACGGGGGACCCGGGGGTAACGAGCAGTACTTC. This gives the protein CASSYGGPGGNEQYF.

The V gene is TRBV7-2, the J gene TRBJ2-7; 8 bases align to TRBD2. CDR1 is SGHTA, CDR2 FQGNSA, per germline. CDR3 length: 15 residues. V gave up 5 bases and J gave up 0 bases; unmatched junction bases: 6. CDR3 loop: CASSPTSGVSYEQYF. The CDR3 coding sequence is TGTGCCAGCAGCCCTACTAGCGGAGTCTCCTACGAGCAGTACTTC. The full variable domain, its missing parts supplied by reference TRBV7-2 and TRBJ2-7, is GAGVSQSPSNKVTEKGKDVELRCDPISGHTALYWYRQSLGQGLEFLIYFQGNSAPDKSGLPSDRFSAERTGGSVSTLTIQRTQQEDSAVYLCASSPTSGVSYEQYFGPGTRLTVT.

The chain is built from TRBV19 and TRBJ2-5; D is unresolved. Trimming took off 4 bases at V and 5 bases at J, with 11 bases between the two ends. CDR3 length: 13 residues. The germline gives CDR1 LNHDA, CDR2 SQIVND (reference sequence). The CDR3 DNA reads as TGTGCCAGTAGTAACAATGGCGTTGAGACCCAGTACTTC. Protein: CASSNNGVETQYF. Together with reference TRBV19 and TRBJ2-5, the CDR3 gives the full variable domain: DGGITQSPKYLFRKEGQNVTLSCEQNLNHDAMYWYRQDPGQGLRLIYYSQIVNDFQKGDIAEGYSVSREKKESFPLTVTSAQKNPTAFYLCASSNNGVETQYFGPGTRLLVL.

In this sample, this clone turned up a few times. The genes are TRBV5-4 and TRBJ1-1; 7 bases align to TRBD1. From germline, CDR1 is SGHNT and CDR2 YYREEE (reference sequence). The CDR3 consists of 13 residues. The V gene end was trimmed by 4 bases and the J gene end by 8 bases; junction bases not matched to a gene: 8. The CDR3 spells CASSPGTAPEAFF. The CDR3 nucleotides read TGTGCCAGCAGCCCTGGGACAGCCCCCGAAGCTTTCTTT.

This chain joins TRBV28 and TRBJ2-7; TRBD2 agrees at 11 bases. V lost 2 bases to trimming and J lost 5 bases; unmatched junction nucleotides: 14. This CDR3 is 18 amino acids long. Germline CDR1 reads MDHEN; CDR2 reads SYDVKM. The CDR3, as DNA: TGTGCCAGCAGTTTAGGTGGAGGTTCTAGCGGGAGGAGGAACGAGCAGTACTTC. It yields the protein CASSLGGGSSGRRNEQYF.

This chain links TRBV4-3 with TRBJ2-3; TRBD2 matches 10 bases. The CDR3 has 18 residues. Germline CDR1 and CDR2: LGHNA and YSLEER. Germline trimming cut 0 bases from V and 1 base from J; bases unmatched to any gene: 7. The CDR3 region is CASSQEPSGGARTDTQYF. Here the CDR3 DNA reads TGCGCCAGCAGCCAAGAACCGAGCGGGGGGGCCCGCACAGATACGCAGTATTTT.

The chain uses TRBV5-6 and TRBJ2-5; 7 bases line up with TRBD1. The J call may be in error: the DNA end matches TRBJ2-7 better. The CDR3 totals 15 residues. Germline values: CDR1 SGHDT, CDR2 YYEEEE. In nucleotides, the CDR3 is TGTGCCAGCAGCCGCCGGGACAGAAGCTCCTACGAGCAGTACTTC. Amino acids: CASSRRDRSSYEQYF.

The chain carries TRBV5-1 and TRBJ1-3; 7 bases fit TRBD1. The CDR3 is 15 amino acids. J gave up 4 bases and V 0 bases, and 4 bases lay outside the gene matches. Germline V gene data show CDR1 as SGHRS and CDR2 as YFSETQ. This CDR3 reads CASSLETGQGNTIYF. CDR3 sequence (DNA): TGCGCCAGCAGCTTGGAGACAGGGCAAGGAAACACCATATATTTT.

This chain joins TRBV4-1 and TRBJ2-2; D assignment may be TRBD1 or TRBD2 (5 bases each). The ends were cut back, 0 bases at V and 6 bases at J, with 11 bases in the middle. The CDR3 runs 15 residues. Germline V CDR1 and CDR2: MGHRA, YSYEKL. The CDR3 DNA reads as TGCGCCAGCAGCCAAGAGGGGGATCTGGCCGGGGAGCTGTTTTTT. Encoded protein: CASSQEGDLAGELFF.

The chain uses TRBV28 and TRBJ1-5; the D is unclear. Trimming pared 4 bases from V and 3 bases from J, leaving 13 bases between. Germline V gene data show CDR1 as MDHEN and CDR2 as SYDVKM. This CDR3 has 15 residues. This CDR3 is CASSSPGRVNQPQHF. The CDR3 DNA is TGTGCCAGCAGTTCCCCAGGACGGGTCAATCAGCCCCAGCATTTT.

The chain couples TRBV10-3 to TRBJ2-5; D is unresolved. The CDR3 contains 13 residues. Germline loops: CDR1 ENHRY, CDR2 SYGVKD. Trimming shortened V by 3 bases and J by 1 base, and 6 bases separated the two germline ends. This CDR3 reads CAISDRTQETQYF. CDR3 DNA: TGTGCCATCAGTGACAGGACCCAAGAGACCCAGTACTTC.

CDR3 loop: CASSIAATGGDTQYF. CDR3 in DNA: TGTGCCAGTAGTATAGCTGCCACAGGGGGAGATACGCAGTATTTT. The chain couples TRBV19 to TRBJ2-3, with TRBD1 identical over 8 bases. CDR1 and CDR2 from the germline V gene are LNHDA and SQIVND (reference sequence). This CDR3 region has 15 residues. J gave up 5 bases and V 1 base, and 5 bases lay outside the gene matches. Looking up the rest from reference TRBV19 and TRBJ2-3 gives the full variable domain: DGGITQSPKYLFRKEGQNVTLSCEQNLNHDAMYWYRQDPGQGLRLIYYSQIVNDFQKGDIAEGYSVSREKKESFPLTVTSAQKNPTAFYLCASSIAATGGDTQYFGPGTRLTVL.

This clone came up a few times. The chain is built from TRBV6-5 and TRBJ1-6; 8 nucleotides align to TRBD1. V lost 1 base and J lost 9; bases outside the gene matches: 8. The CDR3 spans 16 residues. Germline lookup yields CDR1 MNHEY and CDR2 SVGAGI. CDR3 loop: CASSYLEDRVRSPLHF. CDR3 nucleotides: TGTGCCAGCAGTTACTTGGAGGACAGGGTTCGTTCACCCCTCCACTTT.